This T cell receptor (beta chain) originates from a study of blood T cells in healthy people across ages. This clonotype was detected only a few times. Through a sample-barcoded 5' primer and a J-beta primer mix, a second PCR was run for roughly 6 to 12 cycles. TCRdb reprocessed the 5' RACE reads via MiXCR and lists one record per CDR3 protein. The repertoire consists of about 1.5 million distinct CDR3 sequences, with approximately 39% occurring once and the leading ten covering around 4%. CDR1 is MNHEY and CDR2 is SMNVEV in the germline V gene (reference sequence). V shed 4 bases and J 4 bases; nucleotides not matched to a gene: 7. The CDR3 runs to 15 residues.

The sequencing sample was made of blood. This chain joins TRBV27 and TRBJ1-2; 9 bases match TRBD1. This TCR derives from a woman between 18 and 29 years old in good health. The CDR3 loop reads CASSYTGGGSYGYTF. The CDR3 DNA reads as TGTGCCAGCAGTTACACAGGGGGCGGAAGCTATGGCTACACCTTC.